The next 24 T cell receptor beta chains were all read from a single sample in a study of response to subunit inactivated influenza vaccine. TCRdb reprocessed the RT-PCR reads with MiXCR, giving one entry per CDR3 protein. The repertoire holds a few hundred thousand distinct CDR3 sequences, over 9% seen once, with roughly 9.6% in the top ten. Separately, the same data were catalogued under a study of T cells expressing NK-cell markers. That paper states: The cDNA for TCR beta came from 5'RACE template switching with UMIs.

This specimen was PBMCs from blood, taken on the day of vaccination. The source of these receptors is a man in his fifties who received an inactivated influenza vaccine.

The chain carries TRBV12-3 or TRBV12-4 and TRBJ2-1; D might be TRBD1 (6 bases). V gave up 7 bases and J gave up 5 bases, with 15 bases separating them. CDR3 length equals 14 residues. DNA of the CDR3: TGTGCCAGCACGCCGACAGGACCACACAATGAGCAGTTCTTC. As protein: CASTPTGPHNEQFF.

The V gene is TRBV19, the J gene TRBJ2-2; a weak D match, TRBD1 (5 bases). Trimming cost V 8 bases and J 6 bases, with 10 bases left between them. Germline-derived CDR1 and CDR2 are LNHDA and SQIVND (reference sequence). The CDR3 is 12 amino acids. CDR3 amino acids: CASGKGAGELFF. CDR3 in DNA: TGTGCCAGTGGAAAAGGGGCCGGGGAGCTGTTTTTT.

There are many counts of this clonotype. The gene calls are TRBV7-8 and TRBJ2-7; no clear D gene. The length of the CDR3 is 14 residues. Germline-derived CDR1 and CDR2 are SGHVS and FQNEAQ. The V end lost 1 base, the J end lost 1 base, and 8 bases lay between the germline ends. Here the CDR3 DNA reads TGTGCCAGCAGCTTAGGTGCCGTTTCCTACGAGCAGTACTTC. Its translation: CASSLGAVSYEQYF.

The table lists this clonotype with a few counts. The CDR3 is CASSIGSGTGSNQPQHF. Written as DNA, the CDR3 is TGTGCCAGCAGTATCGGGTCCGGGACAGGGAGCAATCAGCCCCAGCATTTT. The J gene is TRBJ1-5, the V gene TRBV6-1; TRBD1 matches 9 bases. The junction had 9 bases not matched to a gene; V was cut back by 5 bases and J by 1 base. This CDR3 spans 17 amino acids. Germline loops: CDR1 MNHNS, CDR2 SASEGT.

This clonotype was counted between two and nine times. The chain uses TRBV20-1 and TRBJ2-6; 7 bases agree with TRBD1. The CDR3 has 18 residues. Germline CDR1 and CDR2: DFQATT and SNEGSKA (reference sequence). Germline trimming cut 0 bases from V and 2 bases from J; bases unmatched to any gene: 10. CDR3 nucleotide sequence: TGCAGTGCTAGAGATTGGAGACAGGGTCCCACTGGGGCCAACGTCCTGACTTTC. Translating gives CSARDWRQGPTGANVLTF.

A word on this clonotype: At one end the junction does not follow the germline gene, possibly because of a read error. This chain joins TRBV27 and TRBJ2-7, with 11 nucleotides matching TRBD1. This CDR3 has 14 residues. Germline V lookup: CDR1 MNHEY, CDR2 SMNVEV (reference sequence). The CDR3, as DNA: TGTGCCAGCAGTTTATATCGGGACAGGGGGGAGCAGCACTTC. Amino acids: CASSLYRDRGEQHF.

The rearrangement links TRBV10-2 to TRBJ2-2; perhaps TRBD1 as D (6 bases). This CDR3 has 14 residues. Germline V gives CDR1 WSHSY, CDR2 SAAADI. Trimming took off 7 bases at V and 0 bases at J, with 9 bases between the two ends. The chain's CDR3 is CASNQGSNTGELFF. The CDR3 coding sequence is TGCGCCAGCAACCAGGGGTCGAACACCGGGGAGCTGTTTTTT.

The chain recombines TRBV18 with TRBJ2-1, with TRBD1 matching 7 bases. The CDR3 loop spans 16 amino acids. Germline assignment: CDR1 KGHSH and CDR2 LQKENI. J lost 3 bases, V lost 4 bases, and 9 bases had no gene match. CDR3 amino acids: CASSRGPGTDYNEQFF. The CDR3 region has the DNA TGTGCCAGCTCACGGGGACCCGGGACAGACTACAATGAGCAGTTCTTC.

V usage is TRBV6-1 and J usage is TRBJ2-2; D might be TRBD2 (5 bases). The CDR3 sequence is 15 residues long. Trimming stripped 5 bases from V and 4 bases from J, with 14 bases between. CDR1 MNHNS and CDR2 SASEGT come from the germline V gene. For the CDR3, the DNA is TGTGCCAGCAGTCGTGGGGAGAGCCTCACCGGGGAGCTGTTTTTT. It codes for CASSRGESLTGELFF.

The V and J genes are TRBV29-1 and TRBJ1-1; the D is unclear. With 4 bases removed from V and 5 bases from J, the gap between germline ends came to 17 bases. Germline V lookup: CDR1 SQVTM, CDR2 ANQGSEA. This CDR3 region has 14 residues. CDR3 nucleotide sequence: TGCAGCGTTGCCTACCCTTCAGGTGGGACTGAAGCTTTCTTT. Encoded protein: CSVAYPSGGTEAFF. The complete variable domain, with remaining parts taken from reference TRBV29-1 and TRBJ1-1, reads SAVISQKPSRDICQRGTSLTIQCQVDSQVTMMFWYRQQPGQSLTLIATANQGSEATYESGFVIDKFPISRPNLTFSTLTVSNMSPEDSSIYLCSVAYPSGGTEAFFGQGTRLTVV.

This clonotype was counted between two and nine times. The CDR3 loop is CASSSVGLSLRKQYF. Here the CDR3 DNA reads TGTGCCAGCAGCTCGGTGGGACTATCCCTAAGGAAGCAGTACTTC. V usage is TRBV7-2 and J usage is TRBJ2-7; TRBD2 matches at 7 bases. Germline V gene sequence: CDR1 SGHTA, CDR2 FQGNSA. This CDR3 has 15 amino acids. The V segment lost 4 bases and the J segment 8 bases; nucleotides outside the gene matches: 14. The whole variable domain, remainder taken from reference TRBV7-2 and TRBJ2-7, is GAGVSQSPSNKVTEKGKDVELRCDPISGHTALYWYRQSLGQGLEFLIYFQGNSAPDKSGLPSDRFSAERTGGSVSTLTIQRTQQEDSAVYLCASSSVGLSLRKQYFGPGTRLTVT.

This sequence joins TRBV5-5 and TRBJ1-5; TRBD1 is a possible D gene (5 bases). Germline V gives CDR1 SGHKS, CDR2 YYEKEE (reference sequence). The CDR3 is made up of 17 amino acids. The germline V and J ends were trimmed by 4 bases and 6 bases, with 23 bases remaining between them. The CDR3 DNA sequence: TGTGCCAGCAGCATTTACCCCGGACGGGGGAAGATTCAGCCCCAGCATTTT. Protein sequence: CASSIYPGRGKIQPQHF.

J is TRBJ2-5 and V is TRBV20-1; tentatively, D is TRBD2 (6 bases). Germline CDR1 reads DFQATT; CDR2 reads SNEGSKA (reference sequence). Trimming pared 2 bases from V and 1 base from J, leaving 17 bases between. The CDR3 sequence is 16 residues long. The CDR3 DNA reads as TGCAGTGCTAGATCCACGAGGCGGGGTGGCCAAGAGACCCAGTACTTC. Protein product: CSARSTRRGGQETQYF.

This clonotype was counted a few times. The gene calls are TRBV7-9 and TRBJ2-7; no reliable D call. Trimming cost V 5 bases and J 4 bases, with 9 bases left between them. The germline CDR1 and CDR2 sequences are SEHNR and FQNEAQ (reference sequence). The CDR3 is 12 residues long. In nucleotides, the CDR3 is TGTGCCAGCAGCCGAACGCTATACGAGCAGTACTTC. Translated, it gives CASSRTLYEQYF.

This chain links TRBV14 with TRBJ2-3; D unresolved. The CDR3 is 15 residues long. Trimming pared 1 base from V and 6 bases from J, leaving 14 bases between. Per the germline V gene, CDR1 is SGHDN and CDR2 is FVKESK. CDR3 loop: CASSQGPNNLDTQYF. In DNA form, the CDR3 reads TGTGCCAGCAGCCAAGGGCCTAATAATTTGGATACGCAGTATTTT. Full variable domain (rest looked up from reference TRBV14 and TRBJ2-3): EAGVTQFPSHSVIEKGQTVTLRCDPISGHDNLYWYRRVMGKEIKFLLHFVKESKQDESGMPNNRFLAERTGGTYSTLKVQPAELEDSGVYFCASSQGPNNLDTQYFGPGTRLTVL.

This clonotype was detected only a few times. The chain is built from TRBV12-3 or TRBV12-4 and TRBJ2-1, with 12 bases aligning to TRBD2. V dropped 5 bases and J dropped 8; count of bases not matched to a gene: 10. The CDR3 contains 16 residues. The CDR3 is CASSPRLAGDMDEQFF. DNA of the CDR3: TGTGCCAGCAGTCCAAGACTAGCGGGGGATATGGATGAGCAGTTCTTC.

This clonotype was seen more than once but under ten times. This chain connects TRBV27 to TRBJ2-3; 9 nucleotides line up with TRBD1. V was pared by 3 bases and J by 7 bases, with 5 bases of the junction left unmatched. Looked up from germline, CDR1 is MNHEY and CDR2 is SMNVEV (reference sequence). This CDR3 spans 14 amino acids. CDR3 region: CASSLGQGSYTQYF. The CDR3 region has the DNA TGTGCCAGCAGTTTGGGACAGGGTAGCTATACGCAGTATTTT.

This clonotype occurred a few times. The chain joins TRBV6-2 or TRBV6-3 to TRBJ2-3; D perhaps matches TRBD2 (7 bases). Germline CDR1 is MNHEY and CDR2 is SVGEGT. This CDR3 region has 15 residues. V was pared by 8 bases and J by 1 base, with 16 bases between. The CDR3 bases are TGTGCCAGCTCTACGGGGGGCTACCGCACAGATACGCAGTATTTT. It yields the protein CASSTGGYRTDTQYF.

The chain joins TRBV9 to TRBJ2-3, with 7 nucleotides matching TRBD2. The CDR3 extends over 13 amino acids. Per the germline V gene, CDR1 is SGDLS and CDR2 is YYNGEE. The ends lost 3 bases at V and 8 bases at J; junction bases unmatched: 6. The CDR3 loop reads CASSDGGSGTQYF. As DNA, the CDR3 is TGTGCCAGCAGCGACGGCGGGAGCGGTACGCAGTATTTT.

This chain uses TRBV12-3 or TRBV12-4 with TRBJ1-2; no clear D. The CDR3 has 13 residues. V lost 5 bases, J lost 4 bases, and 11 bases lay in between. The CDR3 sequence: CASSLDITYGYTF. CDR3 bases: TGTGCCAGCAGTCTAGACATAACCTATGGCTACACCTTC.

This clonotype was detected a few times. J is TRBJ2-7 and V is TRBV6-2 or TRBV6-3; D remains unclear. Per germline, CDR1 MNHEY and CDR2 SVGEGT. The CDR3 contains 13 residues. Trimming stripped 1 base from V and 7 bases from J, with 11 bases between. The CDR3 DNA reads as TGTGCCAGCAGTTACTTGGCTCCGAGGGAGCAGTACTTC. It translates to CASSYLAPREQYF.

This chain uses TRBV7-9 with TRBJ1-4; 7 bases match TRBD1. With V trimmed by 2 bases and J by 0 bases, 3 bases remained unmatched. Looked up from germline, CDR1 is SEHNR and CDR2 is FQNEAQ (reference sequence). The CDR3 loop spans 16 amino acids. DNA for the CDR3: TGTGCCAGCAGCTTATGGCAGGGGGCAACTAATGAAAAACTGTTTTTT. It specifies CASSLWQGATNEKLFF.

This chain links TRBV20-1 with TRBJ2-1; D unclear. The CDR3 contains 12 residues. Per the germline V gene, CDR1 is DFQATT and CDR2 is SNEGSKA (reference sequence). V was cut by 4 bases and J by 8 bases, with 12 bases left in between. For the CDR3, the DNA is TGCAGTGCTAAGTATGGCACCGATGAGCAGTTCTTC. This codes for CSAKYGTDEQFF.

The chain has TRBV6-1 and TRBJ2-2; D perhaps matches TRBD2 (5 bases). The CDR3 has 13 amino acids. The V and J ends lost 10 bases and 4 bases respectively, with 13 bases between them. Germline CDR1 reads MNHNS; CDR2 reads SASEGT. This chain's CDR3 is CATREGSTGELFF. The CDR3 DNA follows: TGTGCCACCCGAGAGGGTAGCACCGGGGAGCTGTTTTTT.